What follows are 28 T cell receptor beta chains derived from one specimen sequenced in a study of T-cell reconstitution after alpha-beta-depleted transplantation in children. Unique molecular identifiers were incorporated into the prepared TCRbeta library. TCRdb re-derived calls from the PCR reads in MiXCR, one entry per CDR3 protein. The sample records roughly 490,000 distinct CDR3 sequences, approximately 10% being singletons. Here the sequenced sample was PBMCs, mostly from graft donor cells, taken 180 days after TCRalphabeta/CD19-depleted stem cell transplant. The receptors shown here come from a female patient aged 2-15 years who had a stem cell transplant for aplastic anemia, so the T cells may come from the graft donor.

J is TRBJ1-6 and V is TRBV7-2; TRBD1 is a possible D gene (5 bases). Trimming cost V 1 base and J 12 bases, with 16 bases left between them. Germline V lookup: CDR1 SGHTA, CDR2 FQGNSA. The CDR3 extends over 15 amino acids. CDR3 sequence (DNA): TGTGCCAGCAGCTTAGATCCAGGGCCTTTCGAACCCCTCCACTTT. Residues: CASSLDPGPFEPLHF.

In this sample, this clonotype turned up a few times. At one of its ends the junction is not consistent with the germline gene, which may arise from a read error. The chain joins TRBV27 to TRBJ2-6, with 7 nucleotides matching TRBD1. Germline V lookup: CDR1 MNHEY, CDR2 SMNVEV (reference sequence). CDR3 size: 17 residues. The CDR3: CASRALQGFSGANVLTF. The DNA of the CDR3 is TGTGCCAGCAGAGCCTTACAGGGGTTCTCTGGAGCCAACGTCCTGACTTTC.

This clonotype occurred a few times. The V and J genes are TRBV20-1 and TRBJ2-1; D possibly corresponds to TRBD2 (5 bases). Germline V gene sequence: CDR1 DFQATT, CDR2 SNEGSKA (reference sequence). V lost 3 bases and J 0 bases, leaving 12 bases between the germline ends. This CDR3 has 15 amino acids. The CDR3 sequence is CSASDVGSSYNEQFF. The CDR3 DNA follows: TGCAGTGCTAGCGACGTGGGGAGCTCCTACAATGAGCAGTTCTTC.

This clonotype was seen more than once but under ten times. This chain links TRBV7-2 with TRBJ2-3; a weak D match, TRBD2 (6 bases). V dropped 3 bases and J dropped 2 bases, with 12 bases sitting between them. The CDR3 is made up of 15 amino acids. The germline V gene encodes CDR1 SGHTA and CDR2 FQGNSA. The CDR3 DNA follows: TGTGCCAGCAGCTTGAAGACTAGTACCACAGATACGCAGTATTTT. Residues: CASSLKTSTTDTQYF.

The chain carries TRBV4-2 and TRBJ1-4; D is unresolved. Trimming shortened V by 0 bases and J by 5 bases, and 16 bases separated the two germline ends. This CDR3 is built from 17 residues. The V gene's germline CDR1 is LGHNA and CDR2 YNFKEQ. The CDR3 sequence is CASSQDSGTVSNEKLFF. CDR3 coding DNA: TGTGCCAGCAGCCAAGACAGTGGAACAGTATCCAATGAAAAACTGTTTTTT.

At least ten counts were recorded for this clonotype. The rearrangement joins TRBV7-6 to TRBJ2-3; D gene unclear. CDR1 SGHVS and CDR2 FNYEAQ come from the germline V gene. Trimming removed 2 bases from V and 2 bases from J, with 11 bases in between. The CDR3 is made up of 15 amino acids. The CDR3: CASSLNTVSTDTQYF. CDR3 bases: TGTGCCAGCAGCTTAAATACAGTTTCCACAGATACGCAGTATTTT.

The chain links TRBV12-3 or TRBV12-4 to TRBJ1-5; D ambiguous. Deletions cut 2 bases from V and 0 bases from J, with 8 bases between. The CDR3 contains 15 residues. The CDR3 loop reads CASSLRGISNQPQHF. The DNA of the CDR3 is TGTGCCAGCAGTTTAAGAGGGATTAGCAATCAGCCCCAGCATTTT.

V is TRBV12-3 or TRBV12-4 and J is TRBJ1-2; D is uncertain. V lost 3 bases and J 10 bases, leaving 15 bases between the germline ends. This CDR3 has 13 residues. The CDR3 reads CASSFGKKGFYTF. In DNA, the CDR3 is TGTGCCAGCAGTTTTGGAAAAAAGGGTTTCTACACCTTC.

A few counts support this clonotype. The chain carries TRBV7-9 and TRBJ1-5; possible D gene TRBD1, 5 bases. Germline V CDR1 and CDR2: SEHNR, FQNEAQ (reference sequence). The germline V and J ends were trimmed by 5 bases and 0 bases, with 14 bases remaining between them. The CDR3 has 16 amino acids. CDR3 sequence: CASSPRALHSNQPQHF. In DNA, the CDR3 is TGTGCCAGCAGCCCCAGGGCACTTCATAGCAATCAGCCCCAGCATTTT.

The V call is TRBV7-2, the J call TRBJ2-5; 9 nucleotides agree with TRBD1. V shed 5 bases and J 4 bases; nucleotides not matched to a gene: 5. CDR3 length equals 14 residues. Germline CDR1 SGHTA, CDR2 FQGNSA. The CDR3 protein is CASSRDRVPETQYF. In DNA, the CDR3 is TGTGCCAGCAGCCGGGACAGGGTCCCAGAGACCCAGTACTTC. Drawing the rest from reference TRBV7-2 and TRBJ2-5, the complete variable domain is GAGVSQSPSNKVTEKGKDVELRCDPISGHTALYWYRQSLGQGLEFLIYFQGNSAPDKSGLPSDRFSAERTGGSVSTLTIQRTQQEDSAVYLCASSRDRVPETQYFGPGTRLLVL.

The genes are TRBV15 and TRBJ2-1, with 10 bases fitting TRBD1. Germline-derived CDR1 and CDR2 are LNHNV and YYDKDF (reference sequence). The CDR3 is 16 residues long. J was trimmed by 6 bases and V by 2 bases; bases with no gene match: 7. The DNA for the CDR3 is TGTGCCACCAGCAGAAAAAAGGGACAGGGGCCCAATGAGCAGTTCTTC. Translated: CATSRKKGQGPNEQFF.

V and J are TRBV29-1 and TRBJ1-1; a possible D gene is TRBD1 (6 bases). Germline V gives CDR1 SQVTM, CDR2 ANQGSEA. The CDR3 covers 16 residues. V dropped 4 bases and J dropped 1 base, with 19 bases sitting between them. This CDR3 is CSVALRLQGENTEAFF. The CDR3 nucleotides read TGCAGCGTTGCGTTACGATTACAGGGAGAGAACACTGAAGCTTTCTTT.

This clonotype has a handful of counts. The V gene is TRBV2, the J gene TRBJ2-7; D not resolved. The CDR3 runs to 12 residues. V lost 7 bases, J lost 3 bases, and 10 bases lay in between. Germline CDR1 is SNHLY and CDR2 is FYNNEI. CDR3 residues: CASISNRYEQYF. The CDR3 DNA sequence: TGTGCCAGCATCTCGAACCGCTACGAGCAGTACTTC. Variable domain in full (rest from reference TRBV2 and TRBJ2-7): EPEVTQTPSHQVTQMGQEVILRCVPISNHLYFYWYRQILGQKVEFLVSFYNNEISEKSEIFDDQFSVERPDGSNFTLKIRSTKLEDSAMYFCASISNRYEQYFGPGTRLTVT.

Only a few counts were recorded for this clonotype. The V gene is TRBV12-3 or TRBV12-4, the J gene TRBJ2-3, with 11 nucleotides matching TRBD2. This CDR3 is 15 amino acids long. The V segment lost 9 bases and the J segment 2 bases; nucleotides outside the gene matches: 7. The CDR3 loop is CASSGTSGPTDTQYF. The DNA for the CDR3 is TGTGCCAGTTCCGGGACTAGCGGTCCCACAGATACGCAGTATTTT.

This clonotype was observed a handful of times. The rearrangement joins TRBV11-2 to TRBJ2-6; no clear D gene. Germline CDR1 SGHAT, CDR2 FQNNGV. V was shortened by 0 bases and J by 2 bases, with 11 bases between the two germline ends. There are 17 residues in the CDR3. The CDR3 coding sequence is TGTGCCAGCAGCTTAGATAGGAGTCTCACTGGGGCCAACGTCCTGACTTTC. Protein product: CASSLDRSLTGANVLTF.

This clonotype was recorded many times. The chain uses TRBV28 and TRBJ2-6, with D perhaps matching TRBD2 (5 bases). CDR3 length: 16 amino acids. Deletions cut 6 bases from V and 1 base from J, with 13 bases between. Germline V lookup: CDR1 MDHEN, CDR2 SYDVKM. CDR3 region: CASRYRESSGANVLTF. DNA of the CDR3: TGTGCCAGCAGATACCGGGAATCTTCTGGGGCCAACGTCCTGACTTTC.

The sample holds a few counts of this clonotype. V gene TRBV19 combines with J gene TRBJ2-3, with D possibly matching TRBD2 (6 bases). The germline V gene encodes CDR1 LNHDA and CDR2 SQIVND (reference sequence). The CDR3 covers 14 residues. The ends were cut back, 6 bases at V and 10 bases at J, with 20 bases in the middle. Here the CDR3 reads CASRARLVSRSQYF. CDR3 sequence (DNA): TGTGCCAGTAGAGCCAGACTAGTATCGCGGTCGCAGTATTTT.

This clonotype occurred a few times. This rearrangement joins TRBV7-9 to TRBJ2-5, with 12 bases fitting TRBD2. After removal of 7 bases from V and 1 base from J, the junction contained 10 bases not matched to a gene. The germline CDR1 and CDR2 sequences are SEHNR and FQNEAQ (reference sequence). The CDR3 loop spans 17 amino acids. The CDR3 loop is CASTRRLAGATQETQYF. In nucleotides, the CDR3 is TGTGCCAGCACCCGACGACTAGCGGGAGCCACCCAAGAGACCCAGTACTTC.

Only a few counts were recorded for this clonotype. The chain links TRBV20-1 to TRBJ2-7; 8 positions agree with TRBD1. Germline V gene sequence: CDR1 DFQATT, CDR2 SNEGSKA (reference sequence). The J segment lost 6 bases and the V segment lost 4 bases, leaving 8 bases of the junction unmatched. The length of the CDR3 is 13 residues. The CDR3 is CSAKEKDRGEQYV. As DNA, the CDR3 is TGCAGTGCTAAAGAGAAAGACAGGGGCGAGCAGTACGTC.

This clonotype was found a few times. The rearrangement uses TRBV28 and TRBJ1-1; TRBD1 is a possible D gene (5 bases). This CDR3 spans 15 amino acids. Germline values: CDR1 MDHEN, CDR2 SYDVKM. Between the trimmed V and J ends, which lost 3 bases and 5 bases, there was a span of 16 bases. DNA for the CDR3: TGTGCCAGCAGTTTGTTCGGGGCCGGGGTGACTGAAGCTTTCTTT. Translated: CASSLFGAGVTEAFF.

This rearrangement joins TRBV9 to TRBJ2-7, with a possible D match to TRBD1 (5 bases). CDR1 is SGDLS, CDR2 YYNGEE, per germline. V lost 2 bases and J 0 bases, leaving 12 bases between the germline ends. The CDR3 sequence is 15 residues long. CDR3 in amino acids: CASSVEGASSYEQYF. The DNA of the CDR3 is TGTGCCAGCAGCGTTGAAGGGGCCTCCTCCTACGAGCAGTACTTC.

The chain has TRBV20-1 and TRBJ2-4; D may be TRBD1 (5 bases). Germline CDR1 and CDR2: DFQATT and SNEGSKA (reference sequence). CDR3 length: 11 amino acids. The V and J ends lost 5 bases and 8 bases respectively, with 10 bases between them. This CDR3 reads CSAAGWDIQYF. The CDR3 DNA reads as TGCAGTGCTGCAGGGTGGGACATTCAGTACTTC.

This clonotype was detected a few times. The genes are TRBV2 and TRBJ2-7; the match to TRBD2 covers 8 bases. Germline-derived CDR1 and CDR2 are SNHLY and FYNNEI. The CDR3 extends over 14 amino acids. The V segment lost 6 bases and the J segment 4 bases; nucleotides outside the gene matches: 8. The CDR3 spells CASRLRLAPYEQYF. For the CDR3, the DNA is TGTGCCAGCAGACTTCGACTAGCGCCTTACGAGCAGTACTTC. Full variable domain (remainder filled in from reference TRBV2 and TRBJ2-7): EPEVTQTPSHQVTQMGQEVILRCVPISNHLYFYWYRQILGQKVEFLVSFYNNEISEKSEIFDDQFSVERPDGSNFTLKIRSTKLEDSAMYFCASRLRLAPYEQYFGPGTRLTVT.

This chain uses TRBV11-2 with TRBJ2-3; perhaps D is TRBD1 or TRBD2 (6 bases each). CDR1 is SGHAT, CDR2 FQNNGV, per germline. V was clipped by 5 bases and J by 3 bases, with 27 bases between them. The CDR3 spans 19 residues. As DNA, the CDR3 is TGTGCCAGCAGCGGCCGAGGCGGGGACACCCCTCGGTGGACAGATACGCAGTATTTT. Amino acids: CASSGRGGDTPRWTDTQYF.

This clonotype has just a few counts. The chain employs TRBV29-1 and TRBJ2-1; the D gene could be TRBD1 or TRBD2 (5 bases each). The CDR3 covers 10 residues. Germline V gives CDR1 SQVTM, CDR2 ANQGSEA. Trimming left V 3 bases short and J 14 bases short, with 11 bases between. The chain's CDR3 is CSVDYGAEFF. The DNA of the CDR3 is TGCAGCGTTGATTACGGGGCGGAGTTCTTC.

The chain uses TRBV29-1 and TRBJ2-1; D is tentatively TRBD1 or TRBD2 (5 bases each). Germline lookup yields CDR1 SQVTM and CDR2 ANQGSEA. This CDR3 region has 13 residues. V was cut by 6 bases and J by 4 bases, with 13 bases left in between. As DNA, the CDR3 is TGCAGCGTGGCACGGGACCTTTACAATGAGCAGTTCTTC. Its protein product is CSVARDLYNEQFF.

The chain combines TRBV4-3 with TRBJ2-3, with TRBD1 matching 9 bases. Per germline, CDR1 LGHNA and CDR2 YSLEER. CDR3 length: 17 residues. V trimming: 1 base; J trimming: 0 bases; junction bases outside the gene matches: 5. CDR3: CASSQGGTGLSTDTQYF. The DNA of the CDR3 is TGCGCCAGCAGCCAAGGTGGGACAGGGCTCAGCACAGATACGCAGTATTTT.

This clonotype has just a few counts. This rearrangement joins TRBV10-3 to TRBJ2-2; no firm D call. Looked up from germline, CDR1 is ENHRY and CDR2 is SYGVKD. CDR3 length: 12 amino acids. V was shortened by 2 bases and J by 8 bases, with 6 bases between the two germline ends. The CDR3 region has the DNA TGTGCCATCAGTGAGCGAGCTGGGGAGCTGTTTTTT. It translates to CAISERAGELFF.